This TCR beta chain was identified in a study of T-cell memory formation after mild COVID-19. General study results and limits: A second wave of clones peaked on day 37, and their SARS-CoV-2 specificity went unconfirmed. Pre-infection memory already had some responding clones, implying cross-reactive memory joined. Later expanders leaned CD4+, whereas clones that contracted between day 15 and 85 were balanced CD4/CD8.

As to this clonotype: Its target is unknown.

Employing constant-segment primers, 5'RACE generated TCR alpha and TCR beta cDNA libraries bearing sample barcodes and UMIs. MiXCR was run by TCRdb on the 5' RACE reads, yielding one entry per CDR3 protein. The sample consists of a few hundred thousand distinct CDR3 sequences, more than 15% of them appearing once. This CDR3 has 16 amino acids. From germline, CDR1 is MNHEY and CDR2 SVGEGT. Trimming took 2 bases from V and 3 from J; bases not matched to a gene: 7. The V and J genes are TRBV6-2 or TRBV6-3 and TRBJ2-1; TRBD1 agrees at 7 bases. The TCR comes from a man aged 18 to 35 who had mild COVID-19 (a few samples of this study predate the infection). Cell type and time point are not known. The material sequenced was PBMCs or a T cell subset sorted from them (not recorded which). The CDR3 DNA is TGTGCCAGCAGTTACAGGGGGCGATTGAGCTACAATGAGCAGTTCTTC. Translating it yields CASSYRGRLSYNEQFF.